This T cell receptor beta chain was sequenced during a study of blood T cell repertoires in COVID-19. Under the authors' procedure: Using reference gene primer amplification, nucleated cell counts were estimated. Sequencing used immunoSEQ multiplex PCR; TCRdb keeps in-frame clones, though not all of them. V, J and clone size derive from that table, while D and trimming were established from the DNA sequence. The repertoire has some 220,000 clones, roughly nine tenths of them found once; the top ten carry approximately 2.8%. This clone appeared a single time. The study assigned cohorts using participant-reported clinical history. The CDR3 sequence is 13 residues long. The germline V gene encodes CDR1 MNHEY and CDR2 SVGAGI. The V and J ends lost 6 bases and 8 bases, in that order; junction bases with no gene match: 9.

Sequencing was done on a sample of PBMCs or T cells enriched from blood (not recorded which). The V gene is TRBV6-5, the J gene TRBJ1-2, with TRBD1 matching over 7 bases. The sequence was collected from a woman aged 50 to 60 in a cohort exposed to, infected with or recovered from COVID-19 (not recorded which). CDR3 region: CASRSTGVIGYTF. CDR3 nucleotide sequence: TGTGCCAGCAGATCCACAGGGGTTATAGGCTACACCTTC.